The 10 T cell receptor beta chains in this list originate from one sample, sequenced in a study of a mutant IDH1 vaccine in newly diagnosed glioma. Here immunoSEQ multiplex PCR was the method, and the copy in TCRdb shows in-frame clones only, minus some. The sample records tens of thousands of clones, roughly 82% being singletons. The sample's time point: baseline, week 1 (first vaccination visit). Indicated treatment: pre-vaccination baseline after standard-of-care therapy. Sequenced here: PBMCs, sampled from a glioma patient treated with radiotherapy, temozolomide or both. The receptors shown here come from a man under 40 with glioma.

The V call is TRBV5-6, the J call TRBJ1-4; 7 positions agree with TRBD1. V shed 0 bases, J shed 8 bases, and the junction held 7 bases outside the gene matches. The V gene's germline CDR1 is SGHDT and CDR2 YYEEEE. The CDR3 runs 15 residues. CDR3 loop: CASSLVGGAVEKLFF. The CDR3 bases are TGTGCCAGCAGCTTGGTAGGGGGCGCCGTCGAAAAACTGTTTTTT. Variable domain in full (rest from reference TRBV5-6 and TRBJ1-4): DAGVTQSPTHLIKTRGQQVTLRCSPKSGHDTVSWYQQALGQGPQFIFQYYEEEERQRGNFPDRFSGHQFPNYSSELNVNALLLGDSALYLCASSLVGGAVEKLFFGSGTQLSVL.

There are a few counts of this clone. V is TRBV5-4 and J is TRBJ1-1; a weak D match, TRBD1 (6 bases). CDR1 is SGHNT and CDR2 is YYREEE in the germline V gene (reference sequence). The CDR3 is made up of 13 amino acids. Trimming took 4 bases from V and 11 from J, leaving 18 bases between them. The CDR3 nucleotides are TGTGCCAGCAGCCCTGAAACAGGGTCGATGGCTTTCTTT. Protein: CASSPETGSMAFF. Together with reference TRBV5-4 and TRBJ1-1, the CDR3 gives the full variable domain: ETGVTQSPTHLIKTRGQQVTLRCSSQSGHNTVSWYQQALGQGPQFIFQYYREEENGRGNFPPRFSGLQFPNYSSELNVNALELDDSALYLCASSPETGSMAFFGQGTRLTVV.

The J gene is TRBJ1-5, the V gene TRBV6-6; D might be TRBD1 (6 bases). Per the germline V gene, CDR1 is MNHNY and CDR2 is SVGAGI (reference sequence). V was cut by 6 bases and J by 3 bases, with 12 bases left in between. This CDR3 has 14 residues. The CDR3 coding sequence is TGTGCCAGCAGGGCCGGGACAAACAATCAGCCCCAGCATTTT. Encoded protein: CASRAGTNNQPQHF.

The chain combines TRBV30 with TRBJ1-2, with a weak D call TRBD1 (6 bases). The CDR3 loop spans 15 amino acids. Trimming cost V 0 bases and J 6 bases, with 17 bases left between them. Germline CDR1 and CDR2: GTSNPN and SVGIG (reference sequence). CDR3 region: CAWSVSGGGLDGYTF. The CDR3 DNA is TGTGCCTGGAGTGTTTCCGGGGGGGGCCTAGATGGCTACACCTTC.

The genes are TRBV6-1 and TRBJ2-5; 10 bases line up with TRBD2. The ends lost 4 bases at V and 5 bases at J; junction bases unmatched: 10. CDR3 length: 16 amino acids. From germline, CDR1 is MNHNS and CDR2 SASEGT. CDR3 bases: TGTGCCAGCAGTGTCCACAGCGGGAGGGCCGGGGAGACCCAGTACTTC. Residues: CASSVHSGRAGETQYF.

This sequence joins TRBV13 and TRBJ2-7, with 9 positions matching TRBD2. V lost 2 bases, J lost 5 bases, and 22 bases stayed unmatched. This CDR3 has 20 residues. Germline V CDR1 and CDR2: PRHDT, FYEKMQ (reference sequence). DNA for the CDR3: TGTGCCAGCAGCTTATATTTAGCGGGAGTGGGGCGCGGGGGGTTCAACGAGCAGTACTTC. Translated: CASSLYLAGVGRGGFNEQYF. Full variable domain (remainder filled in from reference TRBV13 and TRBJ2-7): AAGVIQSPRHLIKEKRETATLKCYPIPRHDTVYWYQQGPGQDPQFLISFYEKMQSDKGSIPDRFSAQQFSDYHSELNMSSLELGDSALYFCASSLYLAGVGRGGFNEQYFGPGTRLTVT.

In this sample, this clone turned up a few times. The J gene is TRBJ1-2, the V gene TRBV2, with a tentative D call TRBD1 (5 bases). Germline V gene sequence: CDR1 SNHLY, CDR2 FYNNEI. Trimming pared 3 bases from V and 4 bases from J, leaving 24 bases between. This CDR3 is built from 18 residues. The CDR3 nucleotides read TGTGCCAGCAGTGAGTGGAGCGGGACTGGGATATTGCGCTATGGCTACACCTTC. Translation: CASSEWSGTGILRYGYTF.

The CDR3 sequence: CAIREDGQSYEQYF. The CDR3 bases are TGTGCCATCAGGGAAGATGGACAGTCCTACGAGCAGTACTTC. V and J are TRBV10-3 and TRBJ2-7; the D gene is possibly TRBD1 (6 bases). The CDR3 has 14 residues. The V gene's germline CDR1 is ENHRY and CDR2 SYGVKD. V was shortened by 6 bases and J by 1 base, with 13 bases between the two germline ends.

The V and J genes are TRBV7-2 and TRBJ1-2, with D possibly matching TRBD1 (5 bases). V shed 5 bases and J shed 4 bases, with 8 bases lying between them. This CDR3 region has 12 residues. The V gene's germline CDR1 is SGHTA and CDR2 FQGNSA. DNA for the CDR3: TGTGCCAGCAGCCAAGGGACCTATGGCTACACCTTC. It is translated as CASSQGTYGYTF. The entire variable domain, with the rest obtained from reference TRBV7-2 and TRBJ1-2, is as follows: GAGVSQSPSNKVTEKGKDVELRCDPISGHTALYWYRQSLGQGLEFLIYFQGNSAPDKSGLPSDRFSAERTGGSVSTLTIQRTQQEDSAVYLCASSQGTYGYTFGSGTRLTVV.

V gene TRBV4-3 combines with J gene TRBJ2-7; 9 positions agree with TRBD1. The CDR3 length is 17 residues. The V gene's germline CDR1 is LGHNA and CDR2 YSLEER. Trimming cost V 3 bases and J 6 bases; bases outside gene matches: 15. The CDR3 reads CASSQPKRRTGDGEQYF. The DNA for the CDR3 is TGCGCCAGCAGCCAGCCCAAAAGAAGGACAGGGGACGGCGAGCAGTACTTC.